These 8 T cell receptor beta chains were all obtained from the same sample, sequenced in a study of blood T cell repertoires in COVID-19. This table comes from immunoSEQ multiplex PCR, and its TCRdb copy is limited to in-frame clones, with some not included. Of fewer than 40,000 clones listed, nearly 80% are singletons. Material for sequencing was peripheral blood. The receptors originated from a man at least 80 years old with acute or convalescent COVID-19.

The chain recombines TRBV11-2 with TRBJ1-3; a weak D match, TRBD1 (6 bases). The CDR3 is made up of 19 amino acids. V dropped 5 bases and J dropped 0 bases, with 23 bases sitting between them. Germline lookup yields CDR1 SGHAT and CDR2 FQNNGV. DNA of the CDR3: TGTGCCAGCAGCAAAGAAAATGGGGGCGTGGGGCGCTCTGGAAACACCATATATTTT. It encodes CASSKENGGVGRSGNTIYF.

This clone was found once. The chain is built from TRBV20-1 and TRBJ2-1; possible D gene TRBD1, 5 bases. V gave up 1 base and J gave up 8 bases, with 6 bases separating them. This CDR3 spans 11 amino acids. Per the germline V gene, CDR1 is DFQATT and CDR2 is SNEGSKA (reference sequence). The CDR3 region is CSARGGHEQFF. Written as DNA, the CDR3 is TGCAGTGCTAGAGGGGGCCATGAGCAGTTCTTC.

Only one count was recorded for this clone. The V and J genes are TRBV7-2 and TRBJ1-3, with 8 bases lining up with TRBD1. Trimming cost V 3 bases and J 3 bases; bases outside gene matches: 4. The CDR3 extends over 15 amino acids. CDR1 and CDR2 from the germline V gene are SGHTA and FQGNSA. CDR3 in DNA: TGTGCCAGCAGCTTTAACAGGGGGTATGGAAACACCATATATTTT. Amino acid sequence: CASSFNRGYGNTIYF. Complete variable domain (other parts from reference TRBV7-2 and TRBJ1-3): GAGVSQSPSNKVTEKGKDVELRCDPISGHTALYWYRQSLGQGLEFLIYFQGNSAPDKSGLPSDRFSAERTGGSVSTLTIQRTQQEDSAVYLCASSFNRGYGNTIYFGEGSWLTVV.

This clone was picked up a small number of times. This rearrangement joins TRBV30 to TRBJ2-3; 9 bases match TRBD2. The CDR3 is 17 amino acids. The germline V gene encodes CDR1 GTSNPN and CDR2 SVGIG (reference sequence). Unmatched junction bases numbered 9, after V lost 2 bases and J lost 0 bases. The CDR3 is CAWSRASGTGSTDTQYF. The CDR3 nucleotides are TGTGCCTGGAGTAGGGCTAGCGGGACCGGGAGCACAGATACGCAGTATTTT. Full variable domain (rest looked up from reference TRBV30 and TRBJ2-3): SQTIHQWPATLVQPVGSPLSLECTVEGTSNPNLYWYRQAAGRGLQLLFYSVGIGQISSEVPQNLSASRPQDRQFILSSKKLLLSDSGFYLCAWSRASGTGSTDTQYFGPGTRLTVL.

V and J are TRBV30 and TRBJ2-2; a possible D gene is TRBD1 (6 bases). The CDR3 has 13 amino acids. Trimming cost V 3 bases and J 9 bases, with 14 bases left between them. Germline V gives CDR1 GTSNPN, CDR2 SVGIG (reference sequence). The CDR3, as DNA: TGTGCCTGGAGGGACAGCCCCACGAGGGAGCTGTTTTTT. This encodes CAWRDSPTRELFF.

The chain is built from TRBV5-1 and TRBJ1-1, with TRBD1 matching over 7 bases. Germline V gene data show CDR1 as SGHRS and CDR2 as YFSETQ. The junction had 10 bases not matched to a gene; V was cut back by 6 bases and J by 2 bases. This CDR3 has 15 residues. The CDR3, as DNA: TGCGCCAGCACCCGGCTAGGGGGCTCAAACACTGAAGCTTTCTTT. Residues: CASTRLGGSNTEAFF.

This clone has a handful of counts. The chain combines TRBV4-1 with TRBJ2-1; 9 nucleotides line up with TRBD2. The germline V gene encodes CDR1 MGHRA and CDR2 YSYEKL. The CDR3 has 16 amino acids. V shed 1 base, J shed 6 bases, and the junction held 7 bases outside the gene matches. CDR3 bases: TGCGCCAGCAGCCAAGCCTGGACTAGCGCCTCCAATGAGCAGTTCTTC. As protein: CASSQAWTSASNEQFF.

The V gene is TRBV4-3, the J gene TRBJ2-2, with TRBD2 matching 13 bases. Looked up from germline, CDR1 is LGHNA and CDR2 is YSLEER. This CDR3 comprises 18 residues. V lost 1 base to trimming and J lost 4 bases; unmatched junction nucleotides: 6. CDR3 sequence (DNA): TGCGCCAGCAGCCAAGGACTAGCGGGGGGCCGTAGCACCGGGGAGCTGTTTTTT. The encoded protein is CASSQGLAGGRSTGELFF.